This T cell receptor (beta chain) stems from a study of Graves' ophthalmopathy and Graves' hyperthyroidism. As for the study in general: Blood was drawn at initial diagnosis, before any treatment.

Amplified material comprised TCR beta CDR3 regions derived from RNA transcripts. The first round was an RT-PCR with HTBI primers, and the second round was a multiplex PCR. TCRdb fed the multiplex PCR reads into MiXCR, producing one record per CDR3 protein. In the table there are 450,000 or so distinct CDR3 sequences, roughly 14% of which are singletons. Study-level points and caveats: The study's model predicted ophthalmopathy progression at about 68% sensitivity and 72% to 85% specificity. Blood also held most thyroid clonotypes expanded above 0.001 frequency.

Ten or more counts support this clonotype. Its antigen is currently unknown. Diagnosis was based on clinical symptoms, serum thyroxine, TRAb, thyroid ultrasound and orbital computed tomography. This clonotype originated in a woman aged 25 to 45 with Graves' ophthalmopathy. Sequenced material: blood.

The CDR3 DNA sequence: TGTGCCAGCAGTGAGGGAGAGGACATCGAAGCTTTCTTT. Its translation is CASSEGEDIEAFF. This chain connects TRBV6-1 to TRBJ1-1; D is perhaps TRBD1 (5 bases). V shed 3 bases and J shed 8 bases, with 13 bases lying between them. CDR3 length: 13 residues. Germline V CDR1 and CDR2: MNHNS, SASEGT.